The TCR beta chain under discussion was sequenced for a study of response to subunit inactivated influenza vaccine. Findings and caveats of the study: There was a suggestion from the authors that each seasonal influenza vaccination recruits few new T cells.

Regarding this clonotype: Its antigen is unknown.

Germline V gives CDR1 SGDLS, CDR2 YYNGEE. CDR3 size: 16 residues. Trimming removed 3 bases from V and 3 bases from J; junction bases left unmatched: 6. Each CDR3 protein gets one entry after TCRdb re-called the RT-PCR reads with MiXCR. The repertoire holds about 800,000 distinct CDR3 sequences, with about 20% as singletons. The sequence was obtained from a man over 45 who received an inactivated influenza vaccine. The source was PBMCs from blood, collected about 5 days after vaccination. V gene TRBV9 combines with J gene TRBJ2-1; 10 nucleotides match TRBD1. CDR3 in amino acids: CASSASGTGVYNEQFF. The CDR3 nucleotides read TGTGCCAGCAGCGCATCCGGGACAGGGGTCTACAATGAGCAGTTCTTC.